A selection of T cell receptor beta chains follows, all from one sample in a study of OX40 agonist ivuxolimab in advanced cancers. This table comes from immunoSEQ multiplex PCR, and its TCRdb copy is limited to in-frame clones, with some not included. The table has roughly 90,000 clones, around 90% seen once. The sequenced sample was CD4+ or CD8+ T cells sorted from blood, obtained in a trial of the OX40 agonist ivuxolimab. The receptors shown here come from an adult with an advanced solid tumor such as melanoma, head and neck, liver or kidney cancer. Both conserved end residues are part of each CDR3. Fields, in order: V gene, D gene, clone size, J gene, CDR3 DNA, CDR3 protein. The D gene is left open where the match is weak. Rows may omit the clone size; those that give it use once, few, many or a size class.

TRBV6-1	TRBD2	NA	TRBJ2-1	TGTGCCAGCAGTGAGGGGATAGCGGGGCGAAATGAGCAGTTCTTC	CASSEGIAGRNEQFF
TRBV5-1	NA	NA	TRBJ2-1	TGCGCCAGCAGCTTGGAAGGGGGTGAGCAGTTCTTC	CASSLEGGEQFF
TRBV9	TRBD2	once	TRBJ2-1	TGTGCCAGCAGCGTAGGGGCGGGAGGGTCCAATGAGCAGTTCTTC	CASSVGAGGSNEQFF
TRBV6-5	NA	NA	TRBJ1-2	TGTGCCAGCAGTTACCTTGGGGATGTAGCTAACTATGGCTACACCTTC	CASSYLGDVANYGYTF
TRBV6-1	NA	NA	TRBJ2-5	TGTGCCAACAGTCTAGTCCCAGAGACCCAGTACTTC	CANSLVPETQYF
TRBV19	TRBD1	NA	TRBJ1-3	TGTGCCAGTAGCAGACAGGGGTTATACTCTGGAAACACCATATATTTT	CASSRQGLYSGNTIYF
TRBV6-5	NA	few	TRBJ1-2	TGTGCCAGCAGTTACAACCAAGAATATGAGGGCTACACCTTC	CASSYNQEYEGYTF
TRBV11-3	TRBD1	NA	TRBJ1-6	TGTGCCAGCAGCTTAGGTGGGACAGTGGATTCACCCCTCCACTTT	CASSLGGTVDSPLHF
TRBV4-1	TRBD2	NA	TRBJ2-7	TGCGCCAGCAGCCAAGAGGAGCTAGCGGGAGCCGAGCAGTACTTC	CASSQEELAGAEQYF
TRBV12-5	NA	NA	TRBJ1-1	TGTGCCTCGGGGGAGGGACGGACTGAAGCTTTCTTT	CASGEGRTEAFF
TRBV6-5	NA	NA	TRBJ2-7	TGTGCCAGCAGGCATAGCGCTTCGTCCTACGAGCAGTACTTC	CASRHSASSYEQYF
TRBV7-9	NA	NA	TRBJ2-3	TGTGCCAGCAGCTTAGTCGGAAGCACAGATACGCAGTATTTT	CASSLVGSTDTQYF
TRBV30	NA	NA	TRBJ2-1	TGTGCTTCATTACACCATGAGCAGTTCTTC	CASLHHEQFF
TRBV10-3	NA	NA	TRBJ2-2	TGTGCCATCACAGAGATCGCGAACACCGGGGAGCTGTTTTTT	CAITEIANTGELFF
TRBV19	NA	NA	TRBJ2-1	TGTGCCAGTAGTATGGGGGGTTACAATGAGCAGTTCTTC	CASSMGGYNEQFF
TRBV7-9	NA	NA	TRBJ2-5	TGTGCCAGCAGCTTAGCGCTAGCGAGACAAGAGACCCAGTACTTC	CASSLALARQETQYF
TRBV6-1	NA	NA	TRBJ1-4	TGTGCCATCGCAGACAGCCTCTATAATGAAAAACTGTTTTTT	CAIADSLYNEKLFF
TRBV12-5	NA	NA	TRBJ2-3	TGTGCTAGTGGTTTGGCCCCGTTGGGGGGCCCTAGCACAGATACGCAGTATTTT	CASGLAPLGGPSTDTQYF
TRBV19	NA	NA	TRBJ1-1	TGTGCCAGTAGTAGGCAGCCGATGATTATGAACACTGAAGCTTTCTTT	CASSRQPMIMNTEAFF
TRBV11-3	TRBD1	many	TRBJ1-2	TGTGCCAGCAGCGAAAGACAGGGACGGGGCTACACCTTC	CASSERQGRGYTF
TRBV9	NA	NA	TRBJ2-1	TGTGCCAGCAGCCCCTGGGGATCCTACAATGAGCAGTTCTTC	CASSPWGSYNEQFF
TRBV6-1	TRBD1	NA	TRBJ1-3	TGTGCCAGCCTACAGGGGTCCGGAAACACCATATATTTT	CASLQGSGNTIYF
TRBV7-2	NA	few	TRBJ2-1	TGTGCCAGCAGCTTTACGGCGGGGAATGAGCAGTTCTTC	CASSFTAGNEQFF
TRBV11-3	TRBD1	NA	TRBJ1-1	TGTGCCAGCTCCCAATGGGCAGGGGGCCAACAAGAGGGTAAAGCTTTCTTT	CASSQWAGGQQEGKAFF
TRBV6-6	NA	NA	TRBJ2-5	TGTGCCAGCAGCGAAGAGACCCAGTACTTC	CASSEETQYF
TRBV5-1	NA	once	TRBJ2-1	TGCGCCAGCAGCTTGGGCGCCCATGAGCAGTTCTTC	CASSLGAHEQFF
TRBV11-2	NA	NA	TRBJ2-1	TGTGCCAGCAGCTCCCCCGGTTCCTACAATGAGCAGTTCTTC	CASSSPGSYNEQFF
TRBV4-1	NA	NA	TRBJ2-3	TGCGCCAGCAGCCCCCCTGCCAAACCGGATACGCAGTATTTT	CASSPPAKPDTQYF
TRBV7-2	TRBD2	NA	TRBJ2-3	TGTGCCAGCAGCTTAACTAGCGTGAGCACAGATACGCAGTATTTT	CASSLTSVSTDTQYF
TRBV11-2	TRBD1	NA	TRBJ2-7	TGTGCCAGCAGCCGCGGACAGGGGTACGAGCAGTACTTC	CASSRGQGYEQYF
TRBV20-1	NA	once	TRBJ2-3	TGCAGTGCCCCGGGGGAGGATACGCAGTATTTT	CSAPGEDTQYF
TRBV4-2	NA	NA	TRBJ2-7	TGTGCCAGCAGCCAGACCCAGGGGGGGTACGAGCAGTACTTC	CASSQTQGGYEQYF
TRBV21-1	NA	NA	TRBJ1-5	TGTGCCAGCAGCAGGGGTCCGGCGGGCTATAGCAATCAGCCCCAGCATTTT	CASSRGPAGYSNQPQHF
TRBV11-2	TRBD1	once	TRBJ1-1	TGTGCCAGCAGTAGACAGGGAACTGAAGCTTTCTTT	CASSRQGTEAFF
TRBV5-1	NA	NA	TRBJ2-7	TGCGCCAGCAGCGCAACTACCTCCTACGAGCAGTACTTC	CASSATTSYEQYF
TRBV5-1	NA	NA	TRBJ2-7	TGCGCCAGCAGCTTCAGCGATCGATACGAGCAGTACTTC	CASSFSDRYEQYF
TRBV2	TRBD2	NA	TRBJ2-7	TGTGCCAGCAGCGACCCCGGGACTAGTTTCCACGAGCAGTACTTC	CASSDPGTSFHEQYF
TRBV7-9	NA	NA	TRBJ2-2	TGTGCCAGCACACAGGAAAACACCGGGGAGCTGTTTTTT	CASTQENTGELFF
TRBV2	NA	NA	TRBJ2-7	TGTGCCAGCAGTCCTACAGGGATTGAGCAGTACTTC	CASSPTGIEQYF
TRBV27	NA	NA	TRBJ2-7	TGTGCCAGCTGGGACGTAGCCTACGAGCAGTACTTC	CASWDVAYEQYF
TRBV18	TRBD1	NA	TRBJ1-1	TGTGCCAGCTCACCAGACAGGGACACTGAAGCTTTCTTT	CASSPDRDTEAFF
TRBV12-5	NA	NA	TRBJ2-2	TGTGCTAGTGGTTTCGAGACCGGGGAGCTGTTTTTT	CASGFETGELFF
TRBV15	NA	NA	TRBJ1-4	TGTGCCACCAGCAGAGAAAGGGCTGAAAAACTGTTTTTT	CATSRERAEKLFF
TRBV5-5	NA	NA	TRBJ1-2	TGTGCCAGCAGCTTGACCAGGGCCTATGGCTACACCTTC	CASSLTRAYGYTF
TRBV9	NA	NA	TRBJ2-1	TGTGCCAGCAGCGTAGGCGGGGCTAGCTCCTACAATGAGCAGTTCTTC	CASSVGGASSYNEQFF
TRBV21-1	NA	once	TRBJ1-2	TGTGCCAGCATCCCCCAGCATGGGCCCAGAGCCTATGGCTACACCTTC	CASIPQHGPRAYGYTF
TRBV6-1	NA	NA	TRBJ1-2	TGTGCCAGCTCGGCGGCAGGCATTATCTTCTATGGCTACACCTTC	CASSAAGIIFYGYTF
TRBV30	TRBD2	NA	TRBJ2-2	TGTGCCTGGAGTGTAGCGGGAGAGCTGTTTTTT	CAWSVAGELFF
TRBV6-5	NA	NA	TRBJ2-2	TGTGCCAGCAGTTTCCTTCAGGCTTCCGGGGAGCTGTTTTTT	CASSFLQASGELFF
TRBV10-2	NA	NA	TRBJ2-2	TGCGCCAGCAGTGGCCAGGGAAACACCGGGGAGCTGTTTTTT	CASSGQGNTGELFF
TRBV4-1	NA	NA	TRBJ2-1	TGCGCCAGCAGCCAACCGTTGGGGGGCTTCGGCAATGAGCAGTTCTTC	CASSQPLGGFGNEQFF
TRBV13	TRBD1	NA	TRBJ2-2	TGTGCCAGCAGCTTGGACAGGGGAGGCGGGGAGCTGTTTTTT	CASSLDRGGGELFF
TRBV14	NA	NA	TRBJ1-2	TGTGCCAGCAGCCGAACAGGGTTGGGTGGCTACACCTTC	CASSRTGLGGYTF